This T cell receptor (beta chain) emerged from a study of T-cell reconstitution after alpha-beta-depleted transplantation in children. This clonotype was counted only a few times. Unique molecular identifiers were used to barcode this TCRbeta library. TCRdb re-called the PCR reads through MiXCR, storing one row per CDR3 protein. Among some 500,000 distinct CDR3 sequences, approximately 20% were seen once, and the ten largest hold 3.3%. This specimen was PBMCs from the stem cell graft donor, taken from the stem cell graft. The TCR was taken from a human donor who donated a stem cell graft to a child with acute lymphoblastic leukemia.

This chain's CDR3 is CASSAEAGVYEQYF. DNA of the CDR3: TGTGCCAGCAGTGCAGAAGCGGGAGTTTACGAGCAGTACTTC. The rearrangement joins TRBV6-4 to TRBJ2-7; TRBD2 matches 8 bases. This CDR3 is 14 amino acids long. J lost 4 bases, V lost 4 bases, and 6 bases had no gene match. The germline V gene encodes CDR1 MRHNA and CDR2 SNTAGT.